This T cell receptor (beta chain) was identified during a study of T cell responses to AZD1222 COVID-19 vaccine. The germline V gene encodes CDR1 SGHTA and CDR2 FQGNSA. Germline trimming cut 4 bases from V and 3 bases from J; bases unmatched to any gene: 4. The CDR3 sequence is 15 residues long. The table came from immunoSEQ multiplex PCR; TCRdb's copy has only in-frame clones and leaves some out. The sample consists of fewer than 200,000 clones, 88% of them appearing once. The receptor was derived from an adult who received the AZD1222 COVID-19 vaccine. This chain connects TRBV7-2 to TRBJ1-5; 9 nucleotides agree with TRBD1. Sequenced material: peripheral blood, taken 28 days after the second AZD1222 dose. The CDR3 DNA reads TGTGCCAGCAGCTCGGGACAGGGAAACAATCAGCCCCAGCATTTT. Translation: CASSSGQGNNQPQHF.